Listed below are T cell receptor beta chains from one sample, sequenced in a study of CD8+ T cells in alopecia areata. The protocol was immunoSEQ multiplex PCR, while the TCRdb copy is restricted to in-frame clones and leaves out a portion. The sample has 95,000 to 100,000 clones, around 60% seen once. Specimen: CD8+ T cells sorted from blood, collected at week 56, from a patient treated with tofacitinib. These receptors all come from a human donor with alopecia areata. Each CDR3 is given with its conserved first and last residue. D genes are given only for firm matches. The size entry is marked missing in some rows and otherwise reads once, few, many or a size class.

. | TRBD1 | TRBJ1-5 | TRBV19 | TGTGCCAGTAGTATCCGACAGGGGGCTCAGCCCCAGCATTTT | CASSIRQGAQPQHF
. | . | TRBJ2-5 | TRBV13 | TGTGCCAGCACCAATACAGGAGGGAACATAGAGACCCAGTACTTC | CASTNTGGNIETQYF
few | TRBD2 | TRBJ2-3 | TRBV7-3 | TGTGCCAGCAGCTTAACGTCTAGCGGACGCACAGATACGCAGTATTTT | CASSLTSSGRTDTQYF
. | . | TRBJ2-7 | TRBV5-1 | TGCGCCCGGAGGGGTTCAGTCGACGAGCAGTACTTC | CARRGSVDEQYF
few | . | TRBJ2-5 | TRBV28 | TGTGCCAGCAGCTTGGCCGACACTCCGGGAACCCAGTACTTC | CASSLADTPGTQYF
few | . | TRBJ2-7 | TRBV5-1 | TGCGCCAGCCGCTGGGGAGCGGACGGAGGATCCTACGAGCAGTACTTC | CASRWGADGGSYEQYF
few | . | TRBJ1-1 | TRBV2 | TGTGCCAGCAGCGCAGGGACTGAAGCTTTCTTT | CASSAGTEAFF
. | . | TRBJ2-3 | TRBV20-1 | TGCAGTGCCCCCGCAGATACGCAGTATTTT | CSAPADTQYF
. | . | TRBJ2-7 | TRBV5-1 | TGCGCCAGCACTTGGTCAGACCCCTCCTACGAGCAGTACTTC | CASTWSDPSYEQYF
few | . | TRBJ2-3 | TRBV29-1 | TGCAGCGTCCAGGGACTGAGCACAGATACGCAGTATTTT | CSVQGLSTDTQYF
few | . | TRBJ2-3 | TRBV29-1 | TGCAGCGTTGGGGGCAGGGGGGGCCCAGATACGCAGTATTTT | CSVGGRGGPDTQYF
once | . | TRBJ2-5 | TRBV7-9 | TGTGCCAGCAGCTTAGGGGGCCAAGAGACCCAGTACTTC | CASSLGGQETQYF
once | TRBD2 | TRBJ2-5 | TRBV4-1 | TGCGCCAGCAGCCGGACGGGGGGGGCTGGTGAGACCCAGTACTTC | CASSRTGGAGETQYF
. | . | TRBJ1-1 | TRBV7-9 | TGTGCCAGCAGCTTATCTCACACTGAAGCTTTCTTT | CASSLSHTEAFF
. | . | TRBJ1-5 | TRBV12-5 | TGTGCTAGTGGTTTTATAGCGACTGGTAGCAATCAGCCCCAGCATTTT | CASGFIATGSNQPQHF
. | . | TRBJ2-5 | TRBV5-6 | TGTGCCAGCAGCTTTGAAGGGGGTTTCCAAGAGACCCAGTACTTC | CASSFEGGFQETQYF
once | . | TRBJ2-7 | TRBV19 | TGTGCCAGTGGGAACACAGTCTACGAGCAGTACTTC | CASGNTVYEQYF
medium-sized | . | TRBJ2-6 | TRBV19 | TGTGCCAGTAGCCCCTTCCCATCTGGGGCCAACGTCCTGACTTTC | CASSPFPSGANVLTF